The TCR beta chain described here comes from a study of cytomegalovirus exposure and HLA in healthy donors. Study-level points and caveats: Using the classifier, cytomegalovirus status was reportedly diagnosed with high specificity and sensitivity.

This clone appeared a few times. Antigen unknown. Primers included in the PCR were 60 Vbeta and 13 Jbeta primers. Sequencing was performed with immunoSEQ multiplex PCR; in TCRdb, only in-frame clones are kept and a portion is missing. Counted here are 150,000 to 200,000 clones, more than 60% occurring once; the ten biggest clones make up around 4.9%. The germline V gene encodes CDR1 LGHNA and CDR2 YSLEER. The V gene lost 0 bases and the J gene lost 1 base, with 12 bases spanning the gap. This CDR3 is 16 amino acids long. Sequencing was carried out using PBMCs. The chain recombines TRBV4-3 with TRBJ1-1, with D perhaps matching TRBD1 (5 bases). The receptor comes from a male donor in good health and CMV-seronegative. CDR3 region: CASSQEAGGENTEAFF. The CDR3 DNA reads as TGCGCCAGCAGCCAAGAAGCCGGGGGGGAGAACACTGAAGCTTTCTTT.